This T cell receptor beta chain was captured in a study of human T cells and chemical hapten exposure. Across the study: TCR yields per sample varied, mainly owing to small pooled library volume differences.

Within the library, unique molecular identifiers were attached to each individual cDNA molecule. As originally analysed: There were a median of approximately 100,000 TCRs per sample, with a range from roughly 20,000 to 700,000. TCRdb independently ran MiXCR on the RACE reads; one entry per CDR3 protein. The V and J calls, along with clone size, are taken from TCRdb and not from the paper's own processing. The sample holds around 80,000 distinct CDR3 sequences, 8.6% seen once. A word on this clonotype: The target antigen is unknown.

Time point noted: healthy volunteer bleed at 6 weeks. Before extraction, the whole blood was not fractionated, and total RNA was taken from it. Study-level results: TCRs at a frequency above 1 in 1000 stayed unchanged with DPC sensitization.

The CDR3 is 13 amino acids. The germline gives CDR1 MNHEY, CDR2 SVGAGI. V lost 6 bases and J lost 3, with 11 bases in between. The sequence was obtained from a male donor in good health. Some clones in this sample may be carry-over from other donors' samples. The chain couples TRBV6-5 to TRBJ1-1, with D hard to call. The source material was whole blood. CDR3 loop: CASSNGIDTEAFF. Written as DNA, the CDR3 is TGTGCCAGCAGCAATGGGATTGACACTGAAGCTTTCTTT.